The 2 T cell receptor beta chains in this list originate from one sample, sequenced in a study of beta chain features in type 1 diabetes. Sequencing targeted expressed TCRB transcripts, as all isolated RNA had been reverse transcribed. The assay was immunoSEQ multiplex PCR, and TCRdb's table has in-frame clones only and misses some. Altogether around 190,000 clones are present, about 13% being singletons, with the ten largest covering around 0.63%. Source material: central memory CD4+ T cells from blood. These TCRs come from a woman under 30 in good health.

This clone was counted only a few times. One base away lies a much larger clone, so this may be a sequencing read error. This chain joins TRBV7-9 and TRBJ2-2; tentative D call: TRBD2 (5 bases). V dropped 2 bases and J dropped 7 bases, with 5 bases sitting between them. The CDR3 spans 12 residues. Germline V gene data show CDR1 as SEHNR and CDR2 as FQNEAQ (reference sequence). In DNA form, the CDR3 reads TGTGCCAGCAGCTTACGGGGCGGGGAGCTGTTTTTT. Residues: CASSLRGGELFF. Based on the CDR3 plus reference TRBV7-9 and TRBJ2-2, the full variable domain is DTGVSQNPRHKITKRGQNVTFRCDPISEHNRLYWYRQTLGQGPEFLTYFQNEAQLEKSRLLSDRFSAERPKGSFSTLEIQRTEQGDSAMYLCASSLRGGELFFGEGSRLTVL.

The chain recombines TRBV28 with TRBJ1-2, with D possibly TRBD1 on 5 matching bases. Trimming took off 7 bases at V and 5 bases at J, with 17 bases between the two ends. The CDR3 contains 14 residues. Per germline, CDR1 MDHEN and CDR2 SYDVKM. This CDR3 reads CASTQGGTLYGYTF. Written as DNA, the CDR3 is TGTGCCAGCACCCAAGGCGGGACTCTTTATGGCTACACCTTC.